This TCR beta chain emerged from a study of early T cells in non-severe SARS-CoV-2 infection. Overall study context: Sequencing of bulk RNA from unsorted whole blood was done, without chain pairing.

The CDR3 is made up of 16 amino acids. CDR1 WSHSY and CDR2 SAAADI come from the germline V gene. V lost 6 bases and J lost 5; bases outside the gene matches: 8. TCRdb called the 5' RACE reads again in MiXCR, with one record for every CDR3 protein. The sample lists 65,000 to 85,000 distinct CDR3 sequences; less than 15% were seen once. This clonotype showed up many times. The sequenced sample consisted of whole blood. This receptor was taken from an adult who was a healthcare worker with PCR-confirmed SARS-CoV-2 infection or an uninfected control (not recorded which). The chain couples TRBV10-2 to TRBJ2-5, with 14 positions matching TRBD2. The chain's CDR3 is CASRGTSGGPGETQYF. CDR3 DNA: TGCGCCAGCAGGGGGACTAGCGGGGGCCCTGGGGAGACCCAGTACTTC.